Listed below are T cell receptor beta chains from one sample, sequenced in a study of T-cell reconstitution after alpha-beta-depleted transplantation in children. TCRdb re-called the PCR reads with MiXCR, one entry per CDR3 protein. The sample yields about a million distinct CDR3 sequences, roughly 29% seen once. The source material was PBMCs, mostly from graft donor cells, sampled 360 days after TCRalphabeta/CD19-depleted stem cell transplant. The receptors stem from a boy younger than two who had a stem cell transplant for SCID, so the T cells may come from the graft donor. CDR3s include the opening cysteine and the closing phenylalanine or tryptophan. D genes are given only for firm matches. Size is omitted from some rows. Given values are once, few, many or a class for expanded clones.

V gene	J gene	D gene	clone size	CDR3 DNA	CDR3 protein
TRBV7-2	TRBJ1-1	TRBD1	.	TGTGCCAGCAGCTTAAAGGGACAGGGCACTGAAGCTTTCTTT	CASSLKGQGTEAFF
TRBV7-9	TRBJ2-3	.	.	TGTGCCAGCAGCTTACAGGGCCCCCCGGGCACAGATACGCAGTATTTT	CASSLQGPPGTDTQYF
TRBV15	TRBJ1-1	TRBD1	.	TGTGCCACCTCTCGGGACAGGGGCACTGAAGCTTTCTTT	CATSRDRGTEAFF
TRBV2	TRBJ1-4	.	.	TGTGCCAGCGGTTGGACAGCTAATGAAAAACTGTTTTTT	CASGWTANEKLFF
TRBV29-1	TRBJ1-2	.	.	TGCAGCGTTGACGCGGGGTCGGGGGCTGGGTATGGCTACACCTTC	CSVDAGSGAGYGYTF
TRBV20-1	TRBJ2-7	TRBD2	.	TGCAGTGCTAGCGGCGCGGGGGGGTATTACTACGAGCAGTACTTC	CSASGAGGYYYEQYF
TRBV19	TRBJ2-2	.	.	TGTGCCAGTAGTATATACGGGCCCGCGAACACCGGGGAGCTGTTTTTT	CASSIYGPANTGELFF
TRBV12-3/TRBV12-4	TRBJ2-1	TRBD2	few	TGTGCCAGCAGTCTACTAGCGGGGGGCCCCGCAGGGCAGTTCTTC	CASSLLAGGPAGQFF
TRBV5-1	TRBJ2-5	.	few	TGCGCCAGCAGCCATGGACAGCCCCAAGAGACCCAGTACTTC	CASSHGQPQETQYF
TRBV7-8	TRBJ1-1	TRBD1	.	TGTGCCAGCAGCCCGGGGGCGGGACAGGGTTACGGTTTCTTT	CASSPGAGQGYGFF
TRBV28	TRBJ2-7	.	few	TGTGCCAGCAGTTTACTTGGGGCAGGGAGCGAGCAGTACTTC	CASSLLGAGSEQYF
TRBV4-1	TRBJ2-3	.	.	TGCGCCAGCAGCCAAGATGAGACCCCTACAGATACGCAGTATTTT	CASSQDETPTDTQYF
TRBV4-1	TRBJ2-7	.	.	TGCGCCAGCAGCCACCACGCGGACAAGGCCTACGAGCAGTACTTC	CASSHHADKAYEQYF
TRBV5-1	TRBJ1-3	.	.	TGCGCCAGCAGCTTGGACGTGGCAGGCTTCGGAAACACCATATATTTT	CASSLDVAGFGNTIYF
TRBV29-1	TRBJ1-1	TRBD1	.	TGCAGCGTTCCCGGGACAGGGGGCGCGGAGGCTTTCTTT	CSVPGTGGAEAFF
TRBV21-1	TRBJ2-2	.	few	TGTGCCAGCACCTCGGGCCTACCCACCGGGGAGCTGTTTTTT	CASTSGLPTGELFF
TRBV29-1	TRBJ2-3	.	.	TGCAGCCTCCGAGCGGGCCTACCCCCAGATACGCAGTATTTT	CSLRAGLPPDTQYF
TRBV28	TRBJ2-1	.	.	TGTGCCAGCAGTCTCCCGGGACTCGGACCGAAATCCTACAATGAGCAGTTCTTC	CASSLPGLGPKSYNEQFF
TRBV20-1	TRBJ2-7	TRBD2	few	TGCAGTGCTGGTAGGGCTAGCGGCTACGAGCAGTACTTC	CSAGRASGYEQYF
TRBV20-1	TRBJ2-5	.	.	TGCAGTGCTAGCGTCCAGGGCGGGGAGACCCAGTACTTC	CSASVQGGETQYF
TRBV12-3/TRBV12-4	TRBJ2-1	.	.	TGTGCCAGCGGAAATAGGCCCGTTGAGCAGTTCTTC	CASGNRPVEQFF
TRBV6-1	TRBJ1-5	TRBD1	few	TGTGCCAGCATCCGGTCCGGGACAGGGAATCAGCCCCAGCATTTT	CASIRSGTGNQPQHF
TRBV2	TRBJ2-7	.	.	TGTGCCAGCAGAACGGGCCACGAGCAGTACTTC	CASRTGHEQYF
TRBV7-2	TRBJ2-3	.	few	TGTGCCAGCAGCCGACGGTTGGCGCAGTATTTT	CASSRRLAQYF
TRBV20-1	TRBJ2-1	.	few	TGCAGTGCTAGTCGCGGAGCGGCTCCCTACAATGAGCAGTTCTTC	CSASRGAAPYNEQFF
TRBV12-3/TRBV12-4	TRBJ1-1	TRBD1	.	TGTGCCAGCAGTTTGGACAGGGGGCGTTGGACTGAAGCTTTCTTT	CASSLDRGRWTEAFF